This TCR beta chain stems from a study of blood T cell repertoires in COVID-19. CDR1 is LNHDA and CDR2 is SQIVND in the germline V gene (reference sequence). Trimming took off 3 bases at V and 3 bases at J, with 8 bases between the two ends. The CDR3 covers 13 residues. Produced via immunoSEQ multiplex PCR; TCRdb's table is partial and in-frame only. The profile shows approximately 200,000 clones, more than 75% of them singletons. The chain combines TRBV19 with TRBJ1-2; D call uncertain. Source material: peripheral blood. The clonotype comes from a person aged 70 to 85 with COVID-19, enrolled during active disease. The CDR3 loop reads CASSINGDYGYTF. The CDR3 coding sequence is TGTGCCAGTAGTATCAACGGGGACTATGGCTACACCTTC.